A selection of T cell receptor beta chains follows, all from one sample in a study of T cell repertoires in cytomegalovirus infection. MiXCR, applied by TCRdb to the reads, yields one record per CDR3 protein. The table shows some 940,000 distinct CDR3 sequences, with roughly 31% occurring only once. Which antigens these TCRs recognize remains unknown. The sequenced sample was cultured CD8+ T cells from PBMCs, obtained from culture after CMV antigen stimulation. These receptors were collected from a human donor in good health (CMV status not recorded). Some clones in this sample may be carry-over from other donors' samples. Each CDR3 is given with its conserved first and last residue. D genes are given only for firm matches. Size is omitted from some rows. Given values are once, few, many or a class for expanded clones.

TRBV7-6 | few | . | CASSFEHLSGNTIYF
TRBV6-8 | . | TRBD2 | CASSYSNSGGPPEETQYF
TRBV10-3 | . | . | CAIRTFRPGTHNYGYTF
TRBV5-1 | . | TRBD1 | CASSRKQGSTEAFF
TRBV14 | . | TRBD2 | CASSPRRGVNEQFF
TRBV6-5 | few | . | CASSYSGGNSPLHF
TRBV7-2 | . | . | CASSSFKWRVETQHF
TRBV6-5 | . | TRBD2 | CASSYTGGPGEQYF
TRBV4-3 | few | . | CASSEELVQINSPLHF
TRBV27 | few | . | CASSLTRGDQPQHF
TRBV7-2 | . | . | CASSLAREGYGNQPQHF
TRBV28 | . | . | CASSPRQGPRRGNQPQHF
TRBV28 | . | TRBD1 | CASSFYPGTGSSYNEQFF
TRBV18 | . | . | CASSPPAGGNQPQHF
TRBV6-6 | . | TRBD1 | CASFGQVVGSGELFF
TRBV5-6 | . | . | CASSLEYTDTQYF
TRBV6-5 | . | . | CASRPLEGTGELFF
TRBV5-5 | few | TRBD2 | CASSQILRRGTSSYNEQFF
TRBV7-9 | many | . | CASSPMRRDTGELFF
TRBV4-1 | . | TRBD1 | CASSRWTGDNEQFF
TRBV5-4 | . | TRBD2 | CASSPQRGGRSDTQYF
TRBV27 | . | . | CASSFGGLLFF
TRBV11-1 | . | TRBD2 | CASSLVGSGATDTQYF
TRBV6-6 | few | TRBD2 | CASSYFARGGDEQYF
TRBV7-9 | few | . | CAWGELQETQYF
TRBV12-3/TRBV12-4 | . | . | CASSFTAVYGYTF
TRBV3-1 | few | . | CASSHPRTANTGELFF
TRBV3-1 | many | . | CASSRILNQDTQYF
TRBV5-6 | . | TRBD1 | CASSHNFGTGPYNEQFF
TRBV24-1 | many | TRBD2 | CATSDFTGGPSEQFF
TRBV27 | . | . | CASRVMDTQYF
TRBV19 | . | . | CASKAGRNTEAFF
TRBV4-1 | few | . | CASSQNSGANVLTF
TRBV9 | . | . | CASSVEALNEQFF
TRBV6-8 | . | . | CASTPSATNEKLFF
TRBV10-3 | . | . | CAISESQAQGLFRPYEQYF
TRBV7-2 | few | . | CASSLASWASDETQYF
TRBV4-3 | many | . | CASSQDRSVGDNEQFF
TRBV4-1 | few | TRBD1 | CASSQETGGGYEQFF
TRBV7-2 | many | . | CASSVEDTRGETQYF
TRBV12-3/TRBV12-4 | . | . | CASRRDSSSDTQYF
TRBV12-3/TRBV12-4 | many | . | CASSLRVRNLNTEAFF
TRBV20-1 | . | TRBD2 | CSARELAGTGELFF
TRBV19 | few | . | CASSIGPGASNQPQHF
TRBV5-6 | few | . | CASSLKFGRLSYNEQFF
TRBV10-3 | . | . | CAIRAGEETQYF
TRBV6-6 | . | TRBD1 | CASTGAEVGNTIYF
TRBV20-1 | once | TRBD1 | CSATGDRGYNEQFF
TRBV9 | . | . | CASRGTAPMGYTF
TRBV12-3/TRBV12-4 | few | . | CASAWEDKGTGELFF
TRBV29-1 | few | TRBD2 | CSVRSPGTSGRVGQYF
TRBV5-4 | . | TRBD1 | CASSTDRGSGDGYTF
TRBV7-6 | . | . | CASSFRGGTYNEQLF
TRBV24-1 | . | . | CATSDPYSNQPQHF
TRBV14 | few | . | CASSQDFQGLYTEAFF
TRBV7-9 | few | TRBD1 | CASSSVGDRVSYEQYF
TRBV5-1 | . | TRBD1 | CATTTGGATEAFF
TRBV6-8 | . | TRBD1 | CASSYGQGVDYGYTF
TRBV20-1 | once | . | CSARDLTDTNSPLHF
TRBV7-6 | . | . | CASSLILALRANTGELFF